This entry is about one T cell receptor beta chain. Primers used in a second PCR of about 6 to 11 cycles were a sample-barcoded 5' primer and a J-beta primer mix. A minimum of 2.5 million CDR3-containing paired-end reads was obtained for each sample. TCRdb reanalysed the 5' RACE reads using MiXCR and keeps one entry per CDR3 protein. The sample gives some 1.5 million distinct CDR3 sequences, roughly 43% of which show up once; less than 5% is in the top ten. The CDR3 loop spans 18 amino acids. Germline CDR1 is SGHTA and CDR2 is FQGNSA. Between the trimmed V and J ends, which lost 5 bases and 0 bases, there was a span of 22 bases. The sample comes from a study of blood T cells in healthy people across ages.

The sample taken for sequencing was blood. The sequence came from a woman in her late teens or twenties in good health. The rearrangement links TRBV7-2 to TRBJ1-2, with D possibly matching TRBD1 (6 bases). This CDR3 is CASSIGGGSVVTNYGYTF. The DNA for the CDR3 is TGTGCCAGCAGCATTGGAGGGGGGAGCGTAGTAACTAACTATGGCTACACCTTC.